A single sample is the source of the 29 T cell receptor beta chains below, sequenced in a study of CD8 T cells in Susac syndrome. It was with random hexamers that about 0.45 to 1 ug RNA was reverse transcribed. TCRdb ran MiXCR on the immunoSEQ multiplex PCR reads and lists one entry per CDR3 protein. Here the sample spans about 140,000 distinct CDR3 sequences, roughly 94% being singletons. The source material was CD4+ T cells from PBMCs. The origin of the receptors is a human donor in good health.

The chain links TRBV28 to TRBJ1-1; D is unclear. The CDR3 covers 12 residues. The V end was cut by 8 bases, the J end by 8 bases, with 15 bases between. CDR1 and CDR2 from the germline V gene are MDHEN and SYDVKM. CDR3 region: CASAPNLWEAFF. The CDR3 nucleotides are TGTGCCAGCGCTCCTAACTTGTGGGAAGCTTTCTTT.

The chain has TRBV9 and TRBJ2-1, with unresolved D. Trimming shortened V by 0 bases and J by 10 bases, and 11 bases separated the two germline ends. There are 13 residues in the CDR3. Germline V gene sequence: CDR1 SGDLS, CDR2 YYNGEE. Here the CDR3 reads CASSVGGSWEQFF. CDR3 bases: TGTGCCAGCAGCGTAGGGGGTTCGTGGGAGCAGTTCTTC.

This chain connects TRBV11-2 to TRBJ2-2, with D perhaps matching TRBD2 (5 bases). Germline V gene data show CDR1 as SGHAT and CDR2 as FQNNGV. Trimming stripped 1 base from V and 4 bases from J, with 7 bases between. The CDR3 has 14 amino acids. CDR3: CASSLGGFTGELFF. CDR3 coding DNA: TGTGCCAGCAGCTTAGGCGGGTTCACCGGGGAGCTGTTTTTT.

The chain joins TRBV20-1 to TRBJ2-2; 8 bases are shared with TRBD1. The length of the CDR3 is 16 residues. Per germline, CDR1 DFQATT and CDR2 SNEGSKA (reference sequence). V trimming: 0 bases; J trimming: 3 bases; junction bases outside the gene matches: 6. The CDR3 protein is CSARDYRTGYTGELFF. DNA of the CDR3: TGCAGTGCTAGAGATTACAGGACAGGGTACACCGGGGAGCTGTTTTTT.

CDR3 sequence reads: CASSLATGPGELFF. CDR3 DNA sequence: TGTGCCAGCAGCTTAGCCACGGGCCCCGGGGAGCTGTTTTTT. J is TRBJ2-2 and V is TRBV7-7; no definite D call. V was trimmed by 0 bases and J by 6 bases, leaving 8 bases between them. CDR3 size: 14 residues. Germline V gene data show CDR1 as SSHAT and CDR2 as FNYEAQ (reference sequence).

CDR3 sequence reads: CASSVGLAHYNEQFF. The CDR3, as DNA: TGTGCCAGCAGCGTAGGACTAGCGCACTACAATGAGCAGTTCTTC. The chain employs TRBV9 and TRBJ2-1; 8 bases fit TRBD2. Germline V gene sequence: CDR1 SGDLS, CDR2 YYNGEE. Trimming removed 0 bases from V and 3 bases from J; junction bases left unmatched: 2. The CDR3 extends over 15 amino acids.

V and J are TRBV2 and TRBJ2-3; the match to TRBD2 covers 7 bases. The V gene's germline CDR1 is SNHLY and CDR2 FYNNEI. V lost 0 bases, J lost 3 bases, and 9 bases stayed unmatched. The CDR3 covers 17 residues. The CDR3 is CASSEAALGEGTDTQYF. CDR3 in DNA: TGTGCCAGCAGTGAAGCGGCGTTAGGGGAGGGGACAGATACGCAGTATTTT.

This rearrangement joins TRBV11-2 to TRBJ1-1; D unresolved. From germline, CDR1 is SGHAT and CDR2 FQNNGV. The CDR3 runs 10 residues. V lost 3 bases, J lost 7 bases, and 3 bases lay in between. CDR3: CASSFGEAFF. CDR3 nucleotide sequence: TGTGCCAGCAGCTTCGGTGAAGCTTTCTTT. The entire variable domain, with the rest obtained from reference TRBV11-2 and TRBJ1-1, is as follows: EAGVAQSPRYKIIEKRQSVAFWCNPISGHATLYWYQQILGQGPKLLIQFQNNGVVDDSQLPKDRFSAERLKGVDSTLKIQPAKLEDSAVYLCASSFGEAFFGQGTRLTVV.

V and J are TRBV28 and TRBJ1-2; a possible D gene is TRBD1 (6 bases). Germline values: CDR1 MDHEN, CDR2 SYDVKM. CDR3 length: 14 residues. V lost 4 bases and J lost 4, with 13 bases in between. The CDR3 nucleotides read TGTGCCAGCAGTTCAGGGGTTTCGGGCTATGGCTACACCTTC. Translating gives CASSSGVSGYGYTF.

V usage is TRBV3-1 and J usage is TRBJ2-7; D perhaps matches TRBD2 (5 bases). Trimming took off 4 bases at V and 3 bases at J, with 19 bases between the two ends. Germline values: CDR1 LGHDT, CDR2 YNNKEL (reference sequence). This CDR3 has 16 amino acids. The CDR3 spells CASSRPLGRLDYEQYF. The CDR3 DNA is TGTGCCAGCAGCCGACCCCTAGGGAGATTGGACTACGAGCAGTACTTC.

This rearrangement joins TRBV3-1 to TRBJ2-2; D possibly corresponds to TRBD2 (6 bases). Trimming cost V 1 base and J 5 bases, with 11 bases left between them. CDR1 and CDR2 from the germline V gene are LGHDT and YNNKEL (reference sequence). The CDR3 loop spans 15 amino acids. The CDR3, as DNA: TGTGCCAGCAGCCAAGTGCGGGGAACTACCGGGGAGCTGTTTTTT. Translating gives CASSQVRGTTGELFF.

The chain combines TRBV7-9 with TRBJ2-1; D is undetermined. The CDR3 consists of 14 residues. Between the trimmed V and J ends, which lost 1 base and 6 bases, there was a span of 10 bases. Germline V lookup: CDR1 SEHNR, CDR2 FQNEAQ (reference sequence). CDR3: CASSLVNYLNEQFF. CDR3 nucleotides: TGTGCCAGCAGCTTAGTAAACTATCTCAATGAGCAGTTCTTC. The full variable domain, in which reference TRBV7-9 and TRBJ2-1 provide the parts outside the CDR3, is DTGVSQNPRHKITKRGQNVTFRCDPISEHNRLYWYRQTLGQGPEFLTYFQNEAQLEKSRLLSDRFSAERPKGSFSTLEIQRTEQGDSAMYLCASSLVNYLNEQFFGPGTRLTVL.

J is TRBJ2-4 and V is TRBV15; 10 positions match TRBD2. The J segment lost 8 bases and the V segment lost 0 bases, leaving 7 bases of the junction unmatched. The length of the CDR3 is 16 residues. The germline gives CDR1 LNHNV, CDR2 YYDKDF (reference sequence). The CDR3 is CATSRDRSSGRYIQYF. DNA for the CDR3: TGTGCCACCAGCAGAGATCGATCTAGCGGGAGATACATTCAGTACTTC. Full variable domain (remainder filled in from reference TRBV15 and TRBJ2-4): DAMVIQNPRYQVTQFGKPVTLSCSQTLNHNVMYWYQQKSSQAPKLLFHYYDKDFNNEADTPDNFQSRRPNTSFCFLDIRSPGLGDTAMYLCATSRDRSSGRYIQYFGAGTRLSVL.

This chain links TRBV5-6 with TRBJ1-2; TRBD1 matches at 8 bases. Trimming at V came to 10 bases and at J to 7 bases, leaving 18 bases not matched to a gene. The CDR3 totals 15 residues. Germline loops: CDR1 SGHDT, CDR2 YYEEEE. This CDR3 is CASAGTGPGLGGYTF. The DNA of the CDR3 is TGTGCCTCCGCGGGGACAGGCCCGGGTCTAGGTGGCTACACCTTC.

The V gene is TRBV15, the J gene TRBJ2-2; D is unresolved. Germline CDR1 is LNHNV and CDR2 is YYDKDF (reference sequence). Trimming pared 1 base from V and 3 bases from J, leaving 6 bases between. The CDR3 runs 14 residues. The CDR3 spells CATSRGADTGELFF. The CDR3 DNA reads TGTGCCACCAGCAGAGGGGCAGACACCGGGGAGCTGTTTTTT. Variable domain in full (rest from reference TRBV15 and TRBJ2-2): DAMVIQNPRYQVTQFGKPVTLSCSQTLNHNVMYWYQQKSSQAPKLLFHYYDKDFNNEADTPDNFQSRRPNTSFCFLDIRSPGLGDTAMYLCATSRGADTGELFFGEGSRLTVL.

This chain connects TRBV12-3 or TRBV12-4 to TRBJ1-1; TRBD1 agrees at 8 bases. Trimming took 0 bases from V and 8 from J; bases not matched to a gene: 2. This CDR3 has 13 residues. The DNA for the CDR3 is TGTGCCAGCAGTTTAGCTGGGGACAGGGAAGCTTTCTTT. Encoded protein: CASSLAGDREAFF.

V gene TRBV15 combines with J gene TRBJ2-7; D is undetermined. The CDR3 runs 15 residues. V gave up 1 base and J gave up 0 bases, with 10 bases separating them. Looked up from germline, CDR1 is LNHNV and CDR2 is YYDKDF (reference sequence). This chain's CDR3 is CATSRAPQSSYEQYF. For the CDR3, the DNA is TGTGCCACCAGCAGAGCCCCCCAGAGCTCCTACGAGCAGTACTTC.

CDR3 sequence (DNA): TGCGCCAGCAGCTTGGGGACTAGCTTAGATACGCAGTATTTT. Translating gives CASSLGTSLDTQYF. The chain uses TRBV5-1 and TRBJ2-3, with 8 bases aligning to TRBD2. The germline V gene encodes CDR1 SGHRS and CDR2 YFSETQ. The CDR3 is 14 residues long. V gave up 0 bases and J gave up 5 bases; unmatched junction bases: 2.

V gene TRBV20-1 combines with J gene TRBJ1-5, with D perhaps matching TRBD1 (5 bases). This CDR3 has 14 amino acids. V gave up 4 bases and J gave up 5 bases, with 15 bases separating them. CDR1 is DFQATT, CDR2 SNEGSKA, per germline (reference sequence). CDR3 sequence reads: CSAKGLLGDQPQHF. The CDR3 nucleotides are TGCAGTGCTAAGGGACTTTTAGGCGATCAGCCCCAGCATTTT.

CDR3: CASSLTGVGQPQHF. DNA of the CDR3: TGTGCCAGCAGCCTGACAGGGGTGGGGCAGCCCCAGCATTTT. The V gene is TRBV27, the J gene TRBJ1-5; 8 positions match TRBD1. Germline V CDR1 and CDR2: MNHEY, SMNVEV (reference sequence). Trimming cost V 6 bases and J 7 bases; bases outside gene matches: 8. The CDR3 sequence is 14 residues long.

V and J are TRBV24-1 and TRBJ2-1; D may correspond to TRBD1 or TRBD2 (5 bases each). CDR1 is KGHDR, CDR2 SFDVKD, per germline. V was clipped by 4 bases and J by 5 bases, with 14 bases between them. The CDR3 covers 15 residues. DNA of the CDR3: TGTGCCACCAGTGACAGTTGGGGGAAAAACAATGAGCAGTTCTTC. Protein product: CATSDSWGKNNEQFF.

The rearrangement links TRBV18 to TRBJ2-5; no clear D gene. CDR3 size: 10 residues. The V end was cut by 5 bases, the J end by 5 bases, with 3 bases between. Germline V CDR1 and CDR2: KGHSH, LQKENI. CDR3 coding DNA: TGTGCCAGCTCAGGGGAGACCCAGTACTTC. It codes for CASSGETQYF.

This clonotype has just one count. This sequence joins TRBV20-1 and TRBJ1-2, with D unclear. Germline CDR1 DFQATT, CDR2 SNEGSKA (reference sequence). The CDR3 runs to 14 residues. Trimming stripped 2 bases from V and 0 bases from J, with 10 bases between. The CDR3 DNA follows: TGCAGTGCTAGAATGGACGGAACTAACTATGGCTACACCTTC. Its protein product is CSARMDGTNYGYTF.

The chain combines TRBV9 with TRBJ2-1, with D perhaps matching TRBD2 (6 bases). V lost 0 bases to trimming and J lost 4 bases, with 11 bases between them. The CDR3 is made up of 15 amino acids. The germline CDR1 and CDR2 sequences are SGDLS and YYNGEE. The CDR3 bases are TGTGCCAGCAGCGTAGGGGGCGGGACGTACAATGAGCAGTTCTTC. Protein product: CASSVGGGTYNEQFF.

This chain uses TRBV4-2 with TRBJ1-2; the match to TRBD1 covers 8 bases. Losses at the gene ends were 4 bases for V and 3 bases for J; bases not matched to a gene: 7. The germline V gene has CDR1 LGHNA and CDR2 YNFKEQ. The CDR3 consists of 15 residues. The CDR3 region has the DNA TGTGCCAGCAGCCTAGGGACAGGAAAAGACTATGGCTACACCTTC. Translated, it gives CASSLGTGKDYGYTF.

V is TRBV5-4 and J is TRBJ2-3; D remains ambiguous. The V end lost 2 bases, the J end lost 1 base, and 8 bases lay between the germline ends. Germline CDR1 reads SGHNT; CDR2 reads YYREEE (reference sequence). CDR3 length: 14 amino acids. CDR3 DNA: TGTGCCAGCAGCTTAAGGCAGGGCACAGATACGCAGTATTTT. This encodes CASSLRQGTDTQYF.

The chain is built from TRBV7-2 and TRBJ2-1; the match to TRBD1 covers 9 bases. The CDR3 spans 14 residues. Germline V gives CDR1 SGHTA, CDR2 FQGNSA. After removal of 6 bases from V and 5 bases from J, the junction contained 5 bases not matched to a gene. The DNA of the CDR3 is TGTGCCAGCAGAACACAGGGGGCAAACAATGAGCAGTTCTTC. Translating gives CASRTQGANNEQFF. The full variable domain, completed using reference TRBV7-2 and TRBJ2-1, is GAGVSQSPSNKVTEKGKDVELRCDPISGHTALYWYRQSLGQGLEFLIYFQGNSAPDKSGLPSDRFSAERTGGSVSTLTIQRTQQEDSAVYLCASRTQGANNEQFFGPGTRLTVL.

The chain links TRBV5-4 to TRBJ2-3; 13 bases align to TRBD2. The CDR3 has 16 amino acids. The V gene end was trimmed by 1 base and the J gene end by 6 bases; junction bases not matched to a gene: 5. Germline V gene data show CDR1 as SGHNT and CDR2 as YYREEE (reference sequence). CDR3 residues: CASSLRLAGGRDTQYF. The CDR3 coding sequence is TGTGCCAGCAGCTTGAGACTAGCGGGAGGACGGGATACGCAGTATTTT.

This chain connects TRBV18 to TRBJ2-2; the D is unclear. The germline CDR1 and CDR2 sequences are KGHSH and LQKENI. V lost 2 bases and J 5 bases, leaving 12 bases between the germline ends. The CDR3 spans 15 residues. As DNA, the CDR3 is TGTGCCAGCTCACCAGATAGCACACAAACCGGGGAGCTGTTTTTT. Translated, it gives CASSPDSTQTGELFF.